There are many counts of the clone carrying this T cell receptor (beta chain). Its antigen is still unknown. The CDR3 has 14 residues. Germline values: CDR1 MNHEY, CDR2 SVGAGI. Trimming took 7 bases from V and 0 from J, leaving 13 bases between them. From RNA transcripts, TCR beta CDR3 regions were amplified. Primed by the HTBI set, a first-round RT-PCR was run on the TCR CDR3. TCRdb re-called the multiplex PCR reads with MiXCR, one entry per CDR3 protein. The data contain 640,000 or so distinct CDR3 sequences, under 15% of them seen just once; the ten biggest clones take up roughly 4.3%. This specimen comes from a study of T cells in Graves' hyperthyroidism and ophthalmopathy. Study-wide results and caveats: The model identified upcoming ophthalmopathy a median 6.5 months ahead of onset. Researchers found most expanded thyroid clonotypes above 0.001 in blood as well.

The PBMCs were sourced from fresh peripheral blood (about 10 ml). The specimen was blood. The chain joins TRBV6-5 to TRBJ2-7; D not certain. The sequence was obtained from a woman in her forties with Graves' ophthalmopathy. The CDR3 nucleotides read TGTGCCAGCAAACCGGGCTTCAGCTCCTACGAGCAGTACTTC. This gives the protein CASKPGFSSYEQYF.